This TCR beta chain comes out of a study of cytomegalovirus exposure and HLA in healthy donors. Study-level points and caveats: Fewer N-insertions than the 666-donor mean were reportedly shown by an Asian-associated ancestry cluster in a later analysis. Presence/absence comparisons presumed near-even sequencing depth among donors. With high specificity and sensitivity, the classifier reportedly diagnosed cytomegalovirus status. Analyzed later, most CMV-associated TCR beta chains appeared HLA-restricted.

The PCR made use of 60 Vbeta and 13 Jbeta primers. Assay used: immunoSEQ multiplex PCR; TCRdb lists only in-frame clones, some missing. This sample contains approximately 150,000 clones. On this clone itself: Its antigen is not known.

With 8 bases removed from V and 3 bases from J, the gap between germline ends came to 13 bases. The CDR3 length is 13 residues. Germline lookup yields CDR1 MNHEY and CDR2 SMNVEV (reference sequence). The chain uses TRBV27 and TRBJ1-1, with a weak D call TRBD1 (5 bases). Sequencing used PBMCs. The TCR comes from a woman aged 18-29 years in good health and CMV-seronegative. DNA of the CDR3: TGTGCCAGCCGGCTTTCGGGGGACACTGAAGCTTTCTTT. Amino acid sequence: CASRLSGDTEAFF.